One and the same sample provided the 23 T cell receptor beta chains below, sequenced in a study of regulatory T cells in long-lasting Graves disease. The sample's time point: newly diagnosed GD, antithyroid drugs for less than 3 months. With RNA extracted from PBMCs as input, the TCR library was made. CDR3-region Arm-PCR and iRepertoire HTBI primers produced the TCR beta libraries. A single record per CDR3 protein comes from TCRdb applying MiXCR to the multiplex PCR reads. The repertoire holds around 480,000 distinct CDR3 sequences, with about 16% as singletons. The same sample was also studied in work on T cells in Graves' hyperthyroidism and ophthalmopathy.

The source was peripheral blood mononuclear cells (PBMCs), collected at new diagnosis, from a patient treated with antithyroid drugs. The receptors shown here come from a woman in her forties or fifties with Graves disease.

Concerning this clonotype itself: Since a much larger clone is just one base distant, this may be a read error. The V gene is TRBV2, the J gene TRBJ1-5; TRBD1 agrees at 7 bases. Germline V gene lookup returns CDR1 SNHLY and CDR2 FYNNEI. There are 15 residues in the CDR3. With 1 base clipped from V and 9 bases from J, the junction kept 9 bases outside the gene matches. Here the CDR3 reads CASSEEAGGSRPQHF. For the CDR3, the DNA is TGTGCCAGCAGTGAAGAGGCAGGGGGTTCTCGGCCCCAGCATTTT.

The chain joins TRBV19 to TRBJ1-3; D is unresolved. Germline CDR1 LNHDA, CDR2 SQIVND (reference sequence). CDR3 length: 13 amino acids. The V gene lost 7 bases and the J gene lost 4 bases, with 11 bases spanning the gap. CDR3 nucleotides: TGTGCCAGTATGGGTTCAGGAGGAAACACCATATATTTT. Translated, it gives CASMGSGGNTIYF.

This clonotype was observed many times. The chain is built from TRBV7-2 and TRBJ2-1; the D is unclear. The germline V gene encodes CDR1 SGHTA and CDR2 FQGNSA. Trimming removed 2 bases from V and 6 bases from J, with 5 bases in between. CDR3 size: 12 residues. CDR3 DNA: TGTGCCAGCAGCTTATCCGTCAATGAGCAGTTCTTC. The encoded protein is CASSLSVNEQFF.

To note about this clonotype: A much larger clonotype is one base distant, so this may be a read error. CDR3 amino acids: CSALPTSGGEETQYF. The CDR3 nucleotides are TGCAGTGCTCTGCCGACTAGCGGGGGGGAAGAGACCCAGTACTTC. The chain is built from TRBV20-1 and TRBJ2-5; 14 bases match TRBD2. The junction had 5 bases not matched to a gene; V was cut back by 5 bases and J by 3 bases. Germline V lookup: CDR1 DFQATT, CDR2 SNEGSKA (reference sequence). The CDR3 covers 15 residues.

This clonotype was detected only a few times. The CDR3 DNA reads TGCGCCAGCAGCCCCCAGCCCCGGGATGAGCAGTTCTTC. This encodes CASSPQPRDEQFF. This rearrangement joins TRBV5-1 to TRBJ2-1; D is unclear. This CDR3 contains 13 residues. V gave up 4 bases and J gave up 8 bases, with 13 bases separating them. The germline CDR1 and CDR2 sequences are SGHRS and YFSETQ.

V usage is TRBV4-1 and J usage is TRBJ1-4; D gene unclear. Deletions cut 1 base from V and 8 bases from J, with 11 bases between. Germline-derived CDR1 and CDR2 are MGHRA and YSYEKL. This CDR3 is built from 14 residues. The CDR3 DNA sequence: TGCGCCAGCAGCCAAGTTGGCATAGGGGAAAAACTGTTTTTT. As protein: CASSQVGIGEKLFF.

This clonotype was counted ten times or more. The CDR3, as DNA: TGTGCCAGCAGTTTAAGGCTAGACACCGGGGAGCTGTTTTTT. Its translation is CASSLRLDTGELFF. The gene calls are TRBV28 and TRBJ2-2; D unresolved. V was clipped by 2 bases and J by 3 bases, with 7 bases between them. The CDR3 consists of 14 residues. Germline V lookup: CDR1 MDHEN, CDR2 SYDVKM.

The chain's CDR3 is CASTDRAKSTEAFF. CDR3 coding DNA: TGTGCCAGTACCGACAGGGCCAAGAGCACTGAAGCTTTCTTT. The V gene is TRBV19, the J gene TRBJ1-1; 7 bases are a match to TRBD1. The germline V gene has CDR1 LNHDA and CDR2 SQIVND (reference sequence). The CDR3 has 14 amino acids. With 7 bases clipped from V and 4 bases from J, the junction kept 9 bases outside the gene matches. The entire variable domain, with the rest obtained from reference TRBV19 and TRBJ1-1, is as follows: DGGITQSPKYLFRKEGQNVTLSCEQNLNHDAMYWYRQDPGQGLRLIYYSQIVNDFQKGDIAEGYSVSREKKESFPLTVTSAQKNPTAFYLCASTDRAKSTEAFFGQGTRLTVV.

This sequence joins TRBV20-1 and TRBJ2-1; no clear D. Trimming shortened V by 0 bases and J by 9 bases, and 12 bases separated the two germline ends. Germline CDR1 DFQATT, CDR2 SNEGSKA (reference sequence). The CDR3 is 13 residues long. The CDR3 DNA sequence: TGCAGTGCTAGAGAAGAAGGAACGGCTGAGCAGTTCTTC. Its translation is CSAREEGTAEQFF.

The genes are TRBV6-2 or TRBV6-3 and TRBJ1-5, with D possibly TRBD1 on 5 matching bases. Germline V gives CDR1 MNHEY, CDR2 SVGEGT. Trimming cost V 5 bases and J 6 bases, with 14 bases left between them. The length of the CDR3 is 14 residues. CDR3 amino acids: CASSREGVIQPQHF. The CDR3 DNA reads TGTGCCAGCAGTCGGGAAGGGGTGATTCAGCCCCAGCATTTT.

The V gene is TRBV19, the J gene TRBJ1-2, with TRBD1 identical over 7 bases. V dropped 3 bases and J dropped 5; count of bases not matched to a gene: 9. There are 15 residues in the CDR3. Germline CDR1 and CDR2: LNHDA and SQIVND (reference sequence). The CDR3: CASSIPGTVFYGYTF. CDR3 bases: TGTGCCAGTAGTATCCCCGGGACAGTTTTTTATGGCTACACCTTC. The full variable domain, rest sourced from reference TRBV19 and TRBJ1-2, is DGGITQSPKYLFRKEGQNVTLSCEQNLNHDAMYWYRQDPGQGLRLIYYSQIVNDFQKGDIAEGYSVSREKKESFPLTVTSAQKNPTAFYLCASSIPGTVFYGYTFGSGTRLTVV.

This clonotype showed up just a few times. The V gene is TRBV11-3, the J gene TRBJ2-5; no clear D gene. The CDR3 is 13 amino acids. CDR1 and CDR2 (germline): SGHNT, YENEEA. Trimming took 1 base from V and 3 from J, leaving 6 bases between them. Here the CDR3 reads CASSLGMEETQYF. The DNA of the CDR3 is TGTGCCAGCAGCTTAGGAATGGAAGAGACCCAGTACTTC. The full variable domain, in which reference TRBV11-3 and TRBJ2-5 provide the parts outside the CDR3, is EAGVVQSPRYKIIEKKQPVAFWCNPISGHNTLYWYLQNLGQGPELLIRYENEEAVDDSQLPKDRFSAERLKGVDSTLKIQPAELGDSAVYLCASSLGMEETQYFGPGTRLLVL.

Only a few counts were recorded for this clonotype. This may come from a read error, since a much larger clone is one base off. The conserved final phenylalanine or tryptophan is absent from the CDR3, which likely points to a read error. The rearrangement uses TRBV11-2 and TRBJ2-1; TRBD2 is a possible D gene (5 bases). With 5 bases removed from V and 12 bases from J, the gap between germline ends came to 17 bases. CDR1 and CDR2 from the germline V gene are SGHAT and FQNNGV. This CDR3 spans 13 amino acids. The CDR3 spells CASSLGVWAGQFS. CDR3 nucleotide sequence: TGTGCCAGCAGCCTTGGGGTTTGGGCGGGGCAGTTCTCC.

This clonotype was detected many times. The chain uses TRBV12-3 or TRBV12-4 and TRBJ1-5; a weak D match, TRBD1 (6 bases). The CDR3 covers 13 residues. V was pared by 6 bases and J by 7 bases, with 13 bases between. CDR3 bases: TGTGCCAGCAGCCTGGACAGCTGGCAGCCCCAGCATTTT. This encodes CASSLDSWQPQHF.

The sample holds a few counts of this clonotype. V and J are TRBV7-9 and TRBJ2-1; a weak D match, TRBD2 (6 bases). This CDR3 is 14 amino acids long. The V and J ends lost 8 bases and 6 bases respectively, with 17 bases between them. CDR1 is SEHNR and CDR2 is FQNEAQ in the germline V gene (reference sequence). CDR3 loop: CASDRGSAGNEQFF. Written as DNA, the CDR3 is TGTGCCAGCGACCGGGGGTCGGCGGGCAATGAGCAGTTCTTC. Full variable domain (remainder filled in from reference TRBV7-9 and TRBJ2-1): DTGVSQNPRHKITKRGQNVTFRCDPISEHNRLYWYRQTLGQGPEFLTYFQNEAQLEKSRLLSDRFSAERPKGSFSTLEIQRTEQGDSAMYLCASDRGSAGNEQFFGPGTRLTVL.

This clonotype appeared many times. The chain couples TRBV5-4 to TRBJ2-5, with D possibly TRBD2 on 7 matching bases. V was pared by 4 bases and J by 2 bases, with 18 bases between. This CDR3 spans 16 amino acids. Germline CDR1 and CDR2: SGHNT and YYREEE (reference sequence). The CDR3 is CASSPVYGGLQETQYF. The CDR3 bases are TGTGCCAGCAGCCCCGTTTACGGGGGGCTACAAGAGACCCAGTACTTC.

With respect to this clonotype: Given a much more abundant clone one base away, this may be a read error. The CDR3 DNA reads TGTACCAGCAGTGCCTACCCCTACGAGCAGTACTTC. This gives the protein CTSSAYPYEQYF. The genes are TRBV6-8 and TRBJ2-7; D is undetermined. CDR3 length: 12 amino acids. CDR1 is MNHGY and CDR2 is SAAAGT in the germline V gene.

This clonotype was seen repeatedly, ten times or more. The chain is built from TRBV18 and TRBJ1-1, with unresolved D. Germline assignment: CDR1 KGHSH and CDR2 LQKENI. With 2 bases removed from V and 4 bases from J, the gap between germline ends came to 8 bases. The CDR3 spans 13 residues. The CDR3 bases are TGTGCCAGCTCACCAGGGCATACCACTGAAGCTTTCTTT. This translates into CASSPGHTTEAFF.

Ten or more counts support this clonotype. The rearrangement links TRBV2 to TRBJ2-3, with TRBD2 identical over 11 bases. The germline V gene has CDR1 SNHLY and CDR2 FYNNEI. V lost 7 bases, J lost 8 bases, and 8 bases stayed unmatched. The length of the CDR3 is 14 residues. The CDR3 loop is CASTLSGGAGTQYF. The DNA for the CDR3 is TGTGCCAGCACCCTTAGCGGGGGGGCGGGTACGCAGTATTTT.

This clonotype was observed at least ten times. This chain uses TRBV9 with TRBJ1-1; no clear D. The CDR3 runs to 13 residues. Germline CDR1 is SGDLS and CDR2 is YYNGEE. Trimming left V 5 bases short and J 7 bases short, with 15 bases between. The CDR3 sequence is CASSPHPADEAFF. CDR3 coding DNA: TGTGCCAGCAGTCCCCATCCTGCCGATGAAGCTTTCTTT.

A note on this clonotype: A far larger clone is only one base removed, so a read error is likely. The rearrangement links TRBV28 to TRBJ2-1, with 9 bases fitting TRBD1. This CDR3 has 15 residues. J was trimmed by 10 bases and V by 6 bases; bases with no gene match: 13. Germline V gene data show CDR1 as MDHEN and CDR2 as SYDVKM. The DNA for the CDR3 is TGTGCCAGCAGCCTCGGACAGGGGATCTCCTACGAGCAGTTCTTC. As protein: CASSLGQGISYEQFF.

This rearrangement joins TRBV7-9 to TRBJ1-2; no clear D. V lost 5 bases and J lost 11, with 12 bases in between. CDR3 length equals 11 residues. Germline CDR1 reads SEHNR; CDR2 reads FQNEAQ (reference sequence). CDR3 amino acids: CASSQAREYTF. In DNA form, the CDR3 reads TGTGCCAGCAGCCAAGCCCGGGAATACACCTTC. The full variable domain, rest sourced from reference TRBV7-9 and TRBJ1-2, is DTGVSQNPRHKITKRGQNVTFRCDPISEHNRLYWYRQTLGQGPEFLTYFQNEAQLEKSRLLSDRFSAERPKGSFSTLEIQRTEQGDSAMYLCASSQAREYTFGSGTRLTVV.

CDR3 bases: TGTGCCAGCAGCTTAAGTCAGGGGGCGGGTATTGAGCAGTTCTTC. Its translation: CASSLSQGAGIEQFF. V usage is TRBV7-9 and J usage is TRBJ2-1, with 8 bases fitting TRBD1. The germline V gene encodes CDR1 SEHNR and CDR2 FQNEAQ (reference sequence). V shed 2 bases, J shed 9 bases, and the junction held 9 bases outside the gene matches. This CDR3 is built from 15 residues.